A single sample is the source of the 31 T cell receptor beta chains below, sequenced in a study of blood T cell repertoires in COVID-19. This table comes from immunoSEQ multiplex PCR, and its TCRdb copy is limited to in-frame clones, with some not included. The table shows some 250,000 clones, with more than 85% occurring only once. Sequenced: peripheral blood. Every receptor here comes from a woman aged 65 to 85 with active or convalescent COVID-19.

A remark on this clone: This specimen includes other DNA sequences encoding the same CDR3. V gene TRBV11-2 combines with J gene TRBJ1-1, with 8 bases matching TRBD1. CDR3 length equals 14 residues. After removal of 3 bases from V and 1 base from J, the junction contained 1 base not matched to a gene. CDR1 is SGHAT, CDR2 FQNNGV, per germline. In DNA form, the CDR3 reads TGTGCCAGCAGCTTTGGACAGGGGAACACTGAAGCTTTCTTT. Amino acid sequence: CASSFGQGNTEAFF.

V gene TRBV4-2 combines with J gene TRBJ1-2, with TRBD1 matching over 11 bases. V lost 4 bases to trimming and J lost 5 bases; unmatched junction nucleotides: 3. This CDR3 is built from 14 residues. In germline, CDR1 is LGHNA, CDR2 YNFKEQ. The CDR3 DNA reads as TGTGCCAGCAGCCCGGGACAGGGGGGTTATGGCTACACCTTC. Translation gives CASSPGQGGYGYTF.

This chain links TRBV15 with TRBJ1-1; the D gene is possibly TRBD1 (6 bases). The CDR3 runs 14 residues. CDR1 LNHNV and CDR2 YYDKDF come from the germline V gene (reference sequence). V was shortened by 5 bases and J by 8 bases, with 18 bases between the two germline ends. The CDR3 is CATSYDTGTVEAFF. The CDR3 DNA sequence: TGTGCCACCAGCTATGACACAGGGACCGTCGAAGCTTTCTTT. Looking up the rest from reference TRBV15 and TRBJ1-1 gives the full variable domain: DAMVIQNPRYQVTQFGKPVTLSCSQTLNHNVMYWYQQKSSQAPKLLFHYYDKDFNNEADTPDNFQSRRPNTSFCFLDIRSPGLGDTAMYLCATSYDTGTVEAFFGQGTRLTVV.

The V and J genes are TRBV2 and TRBJ1-5; 9 nucleotides agree with TRBD1. Germline V gene lookup returns CDR1 SNHLY and CDR2 FYNNEI. V lost 6 bases to trimming and J lost 4 bases; unmatched junction nucleotides: 10. This CDR3 contains 16 residues. CDR3 sequence (DNA): TGTGCCAGCAGCTCTAGGGGACAGGGAGGGAATCAGCCCCAGCATTTT. It specifies CASSSRGQGGNQPQHF.

The gene calls are TRBV11-3 and TRBJ2-1; 12 bases match TRBD2. Germline V gene data show CDR1 as SGHNT and CDR2 as YENEEA. This CDR3 has 17 amino acids. V was clipped by 5 bases and J by 1 base; unmatched bases: 6. The CDR3, as DNA: TGTGCCAGCAGCCCCGGGGGACTAGCGGGTTCCTACAATGAGCAGTTCTTC. It yields the protein CASSPGGLAGSYNEQFF.

The V call is TRBV3-1 (or the pseudogene TRBV3-2), the J call TRBJ2-1; 9 bases fit TRBD2. The germline V gene has CDR1 LGHDT and CDR2 YNNKEL (reference sequence). The V segment lost 4 bases and the J segment 9 bases; nucleotides outside the gene matches: 10. The CDR3 consists of 15 residues. The CDR3 coding sequence is TGTGCCAGCAGCCGATCAGCGGGGGGAAAAGGTGAGCAGTTCTTC. Translated: CASSRSAGGKGEQFF.

The chain has TRBV19 and TRBJ1-1; D gene unclear. Germline V CDR1 and CDR2: LNHDA, SQIVND (reference sequence). The CDR3 runs 13 residues. The V and J ends lost 1 base and 2 bases respectively, with 5 bases between them. The CDR3 DNA sequence: TGTGCCAGTAGTATAGCCACTAACACTGAAGCTTTCTTT. Translated, it gives CASSIATNTEAFF.

V is TRBV7-2 and J is TRBJ2-2, with D possibly matching TRBD2 (7 bases). V lost 5 bases and J 7 bases, leaving 17 bases between the germline ends. The CDR3 is 15 residues long. Germline-derived CDR1 and CDR2 are SGHTA and FQGNSA. The CDR3 DNA reads TGTGCCAGCAGCGCCGCCGGGGGGCAGGGCGGGGAGCTGTTTTTT. This codes for CASSAAGGQGGELFF.

The genes are TRBV3-1 (or the pseudogene TRBV3-2) and TRBJ2-7, with a tentative D call TRBD1 (6 bases). The CDR3 extends over 14 amino acids. V was shortened by 1 base and J by 0 bases, with 7 bases between the two germline ends. Germline V gene lookup returns CDR1 LGHDT and CDR2 YNNKEL (reference sequence). The CDR3 DNA reads TGTGCCAGCAGCCAAGGGACAGTCTCCTACGAGCAGTACTTC. It codes for CASSQGTVSYEQYF.

The V call is TRBV9, the J call TRBJ1-1; D remains ambiguous. Germline CDR1 reads SGDLS; CDR2 reads YYNGEE. The CDR3 runs to 13 residues. V dropped 0 bases and J dropped 5 bases, with 8 bases sitting between them. CDR3 coding DNA: TGTGCCAGCAGCGTAGACGTGCTAACTGAAGCTTTCTTT. Encoded protein: CASSVDVLTEAFF. The full variable domain, completed using reference TRBV9 and TRBJ1-1, is DSGVTQTPKHLITATGQRVTLRCSPRSGDLSVYWYQQSLDQGLQFLIQYYNGEERAKGNILERFSAQQFPDLHSELNLSSLELGDSALYFCASSVDVLTEAFFGQGTRLTVV.

This chain joins TRBV29-1 and TRBJ2-7; D is unclear. The length of the CDR3 is 15 residues. CDR1 is SQVTM and CDR2 is ANQGSEA in the germline V gene. The V end was cut by 4 bases, the J end by 0 bases, with 16 bases between. The CDR3 region is CSVASLLSTSYEQYF. The CDR3 DNA follows: TGCAGCGTTGCCTCCCTGCTAAGTACCTCCTACGAGCAGTACTTC.

This chain uses TRBV5-6 with TRBJ1-2, with TRBD1 identical over 9 bases. Germline lookup yields CDR1 SGHDT and CDR2 YYEEEE. V was clipped by 7 bases and J by 2 bases; unmatched bases: 18. The CDR3 runs 18 residues. The CDR3 coding sequence is TGTGCCAGCTCCTACCTTGACCCGGGACAGGGAGCGAACTATGGCTACACCTTC. As protein: CASSYLDPGQGANYGYTF. Using reference TRBV5-6 and TRBJ1-2 for the parts outside the CDR3, the full variable domain is DAGVTQSPTHLIKTRGQQVTLRCSPKSGHDTVSWYQQALGQGPQFIFQYYEEEERQRGNFPDRFSGHQFPNYSSELNVNALLLGDSALYLCASSYLDPGQGANYGYTFGSGTRLTVV.

V usage is TRBV10-3 and J usage is TRBJ2-5, with 7 nucleotides matching TRBD2. The trim removed 4 bases at V and 5 bases at J, leaving 7 bases unmatched. Germline CDR1 and CDR2: ENHRY and SYGVKD. The CDR3 is 14 residues long. The DNA of the CDR3 is TGTGCCATCAGTGTTGGTGGGGGGGTTGAGACCCAGTACTTC. It is translated as CAISVGGGVETQYF.

The V and J genes are TRBV10-1 and TRBJ1-3; D is uncertain. V was cut by 0 bases and J by 3 bases, with 6 bases left in between. The CDR3 contains 14 residues. In germline, CDR1 is WNHNN, CDR2 SYGVQD (reference sequence). CDR3 sequence: CASSESTGGNTIYF. The CDR3 region has the DNA TGCGCCAGCAGTGAGTCCACCGGTGGAAACACCATATATTTT.

J is TRBJ1-1 and V is TRBV12-3 or TRBV12-4, with D possibly being TRBD1 (5 bases). Trimming stripped 5 bases from V and 2 bases from J, with 9 bases between. The CDR3 consists of 13 residues. The DNA for the CDR3 is TGTGCCAGCAGTCAAGACAGTAACACTGAAGCTTTCTTT. This gives the protein CASSQDSNTEAFF.

This clone has just a few counts. The chain has TRBV19 and TRBJ2-3; 8 bases agree with TRBD2. CDR3 length: 15 residues. V lost 1 base, J lost 4 bases, and 4 bases stayed unmatched. CDR1 and CDR2 (germline): LNHDA, SQIVND (reference sequence). The CDR3: CASSIGSGGADTQYF. As DNA, the CDR3 is TGTGCCAGTAGTATAGGAAGCGGGGGAGCAGATACGCAGTATTTT.

This chain connects TRBV14 to TRBJ2-6; D remains unclear. This CDR3 has 15 amino acids. Per germline, CDR1 SGHDN and CDR2 FVKESK. Trimming stripped 4 bases from V and 0 bases from J, with 7 bases between. The CDR3, as DNA: TGTGCCAGCAGCCCCCCTAACTCTGGGGCCAACGTCCTGACTTTC. Amino acids: CASSPPNSGANVLTF.

This rearrangement joins TRBV24-1 to TRBJ2-5; D perhaps matches TRBD2 (6 bases). This CDR3 region has 17 residues. The germline V gene has CDR1 KGHDR and CDR2 SFDVKD. Between the trimmed V and J ends, which lost 1 base and 1 base, there was a span of 15 bases. For the CDR3, the DNA is TGTGCCACCAGTGATTTCAGGGAGAAGGGAGGCCAAGAGACCCAGTACTTC. Translated, it gives CATSDFREKGGQETQYF.

This clone was observed a few times. The chain recombines TRBV7-9 with TRBJ1-1; 9 bases agree with TRBD1. V lost 3 bases to trimming and J lost 4 bases; unmatched junction nucleotides: 15. Germline CDR1 SEHNR, CDR2 FQNEAQ (reference sequence). The CDR3 length is 18 residues. CDR3 nucleotides: TGTGCCAGCAGCTTTACCGGGACAGGGAAAGGGGAAGGCACTGAAGCTTTCTTT. Translating gives CASSFTGTGKGEGTEAFF. Supplemented by reference TRBV7-9 and TRBJ1-1, the full variable domain reads DTGVSQNPRHKITKRGQNVTFRCDPISEHNRLYWYRQTLGQGPEFLTYFQNEAQLEKSRLLSDRFSAERPKGSFSTLEIQRTEQGDSAMYLCASSFTGTGKGEGTEAFFGQGTRLTVV.

This chain joins TRBV9 and TRBJ2-2; 9 bases are a match to TRBD1. J gave up 2 bases and V 2 bases, and 4 bases lay outside the gene matches. CDR3 length equals 16 residues. Per the germline V gene, CDR1 is SGDLS and CDR2 is YYNGEE. This chain's CDR3 is CASSVRQGGNTGELFF. CDR3 sequence (DNA): TGTGCCAGCAGCGTCCGACAGGGGGGTAACACCGGGGAGCTGTTTTTT.

This rearrangement joins TRBV7-9 to TRBJ1-4; 10 positions match TRBD1. This CDR3 contains 16 residues. The V segment lost 5 bases and the J segment 4 bases; nucleotides outside the gene matches: 7. Looked up from germline, CDR1 is SEHNR and CDR2 is FQNEAQ (reference sequence). As DNA, the CDR3 is TGTGCCAGCAGCCCCGGGACAGGGGTTGGTAATGAAAAACTGTTTTTT. Translating gives CASSPGTGVGNEKLFF.

The chain has TRBV18 and TRBJ2-2; no firm D call. This CDR3 is 12 amino acids long. CDR1 is KGHSH, CDR2 LQKENI, per germline. Trimming took off 3 bases at V and 5 bases at J, with 4 bases between the two ends. The CDR3 coding sequence is TGTGCCAGCTCACCTCGTACCGGGGAGCTGTTTTTT. Protein sequence: CASSPRTGELFF.

V usage is TRBV6-5 and J usage is TRBJ1-2; TRBD1 is a possible D gene (6 bases). Germline CDR1 and CDR2: MNHEY and SVGAGI. The V gene lost 0 bases and the J gene lost 11 bases, with 13 bases spanning the gap. The CDR3 has 13 amino acids. In nucleotides, the CDR3 is TGTGCCAGCAGTTACTCCACAGGGTCTGGTTACACCTTC. The encoded protein is CASSYSTGSGYTF.

The chain links TRBV6-2 or TRBV6-3 to TRBJ1-6, with D hard to call. The CDR3 totals 17 residues. Germline loops: CDR1 MNHEY, CDR2 SVGEGT. The V gene lost 5 bases and the J gene lost 0 bases, with 14 bases spanning the gap. The CDR3 reads CASSTRKEGSYNSPLHF. The CDR3 DNA is TGTGCCAGCAGTACCCGAAAAGAGGGCTCCTATAATTCACCCCTCCACTTT.

The chain couples TRBV4-3 to TRBJ2-2; D remains unclear. The V gene's germline CDR1 is LGHNA and CDR2 YSLEER. The CDR3 has 15 residues. Trimming shortened V by 1 base and J by 2 bases, and 8 bases separated the two germline ends. The CDR3 sequence: CASSQVLSNTGELFF. The CDR3 bases are TGCGCCAGCAGCCAAGTCCTAAGTAACACCGGGGAGCTGTTTTTT.

The V and J genes are TRBV7-2 and TRBJ2-1, with a possible D match to TRBD2 (5 bases). V lost 4 bases and J 0 bases, leaving 13 bases between the germline ends. The V gene's germline CDR1 is SGHTA and CDR2 FQGNSA. CDR3 length: 16 amino acids. The CDR3 DNA reads TGTGCCAGCAGCTCAGAGGTTGGGAGCTCCTACAATGAGCAGTTCTTC. Residues: CASSSEVGSSYNEQFF.

This clone occurred once. The V and J genes are TRBV15 and TRBJ1-2; 10 bases fit TRBD1. CDR1 is LNHNV and CDR2 is YYDKDF in the germline V gene (reference sequence). The CDR3 consists of 19 residues. V gave up 1 base and J gave up 7 bases; unmatched junction bases: 18. CDR3: CATSRGSSSGDRGWGGYTF. DNA for the CDR3: TGTGCCACCAGCAGAGGGTCGAGCTCGGGGGACAGGGGTTGGGGTGGCTACACCTTC.

This clone was observed a handful of times. The chain recombines TRBV12-3 or TRBV12-4 with TRBJ1-2; TRBD1 might be the D (6 bases). There are 11 residues in the CDR3. Trimming took 6 bases from V and 8 from J, leaving 10 bases between them. The CDR3 DNA sequence: TGTGCCAGCAGCTACAGGGAGGGCTACACCTTC. Its translation is CASSYREGYTF.

A remark on this clone: The same CDR3 can be traced to other DNA sequences in this sample. V usage is TRBV18 and J usage is TRBJ2-5; D gene ambiguous. The CDR3 contains 11 residues. Germline-derived CDR1 and CDR2 are KGHSH and LQKENI. V shed 5 bases and J shed 2 bases, with 3 bases lying between them. CDR3 sequence reads: CASSSQETQYF. CDR3 nucleotides: TGTGCCAGCTCATCTCAAGAGACCCAGTACTTC.

The chain has TRBV29-1 and TRBJ2-3, with a tentative D call TRBD2 (6 bases). The germline V gene encodes CDR1 SQVTM and CDR2 ANQGSEA. The ends were cut back, 4 bases at V and 4 bases at J, with 12 bases in the middle. CDR3 size: 13 residues. Here the CDR3 reads CSVAGRGADTQYF. The CDR3 DNA reads as TGCAGCGTTGCGGGCCGCGGGGCAGATACGCAGTATTTT.

This chain links TRBV2 with TRBJ1-4; 10 bases are shared with TRBD1. The germline CDR1 and CDR2 sequences are SNHLY and FYNNEI. The CDR3 is 13 amino acids. The junction had 5 bases not matched to a gene; V was cut back by 8 bases and J by 8 bases. The CDR3: CASGGQGREKLFF. For the CDR3, the DNA is TGTGCCAGCGGGGGACAGGGGAGGGAAAAACTGTTTTTT. Looking up the rest from reference TRBV2 and TRBJ1-4 gives the full variable domain: EPEVTQTPSHQVTQMGQEVILRCVPISNHLYFYWYRQILGQKVEFLVSFYNNEISEKSEIFDDQFSVERPDGSNFTLKIRSTKLEDSAMYFCASGGQGREKLFFGSGTQLSVL.